This TCR beta chain is from a study of T cell repertoires in cytomegalovirus infection. About the study: In public TCR beta signatures, there were indications of both CMV infection and matching HLA type. General study findings and limits: Frequencies of public TCR beta families were cumulated, and this identified carriers of CMV plus the relevant HLA. Across the ex vivo response, the dominant clonotypes were HLA-C-restricted CMV-specific TCR beta clonotypes.

At least ten counts were recorded for this clonotype. Its specificity is not known. TCRdb redid the calling of the reads with MiXCR, one entry per CDR3 protein. This sample has almost 300,000 distinct CDR3 sequences, with roughly 9.3% found just once. The V gene's germline CDR1 is MDHEN and CDR2 SYDVKM. V was pared by 2 bases and J by 4 bases, with 10 bases of the junction left unmatched. This CDR3 has 16 residues. This clonotype originated in a human donor in good health (CMV status not recorded). Some clones in this sample may be carry-over from other donors' samples. The sequenced material came from PBMCs. This chain connects TRBV28 to TRBJ1-2; 7 bases map to TRBD1. CDR3 sequence (DNA): TGTGCCAGCAGTTTAGGGCAGGGGAAGGGGGCCTATGGCTACACCTTC. Translated: CASSLGQGKGAYGYTF.